What follows is one T cell receptor (beta chain) and its context. Antigen unknown. TCRdb analysed the 5' RACE reads with MiXCR anew, one entry per CDR3 protein. The sample comprises about 1.7 million distinct CDR3 sequences, 32% of which are singletons, and around 0.3% rests with the top ten. The data stem from a study of identical twins. Findings and caveats of the study: Zero-insertion findings could be partly confounded by invariant cells (MAIT and iNKT cells). Out-of-frame beta chain sequences displayed weaker excess sharing between twins.

The CDR3 is 17 residues long. Germline V gene data show CDR1 as LGHNA and CDR2 as YNFKEQ. Trimming took off 3 bases at V and 7 bases at J, with 25 bases between the two ends. Material for sequencing was cord blood. This chain connects TRBV4-2 to TRBJ2-7; perhaps TRBD2 as D (7 bases). This sequence was found in a newborn girl in good health. The CDR3 is CASSQDGWGGAYNEQYF. The CDR3 nucleotides are TGTGCCAGCAGCCAGGACGGTTGGGGGGGCGCCTACAATGAGCAGTACTTC.